This T cell receptor beta chain originates from a study of human T cells and chemical hapten exposure. Whole-study context: Per-sample TCR yield variation was attributed mainly to small pooled library volume differences.

The time point: patch test 2, 6 weeks after DPC sensitization. The treatment denotes: therapeutic diphenylcyclopropenone sensitization with weekly scalp DPC. TCRdb used MiXCR to reprocess the RACE reads, holding one entry per CDR3 protein. This sample has tens of thousands of distinct CDR3 sequences; more than 9% occur once, and the top ten carry around 4.7%. A remark on this clonotype: Its antigen is unidentified.

Study results and caveats: No change in TCRs above 1 in 1000 frequency was produced by DPC sensitization.

V gave up 1 base and J gave up 3 bases, with 7 bases separating them. This CDR3 contains 14 residues. The germline CDR1 and CDR2 sequences are SGHTA and FQGNSA. The receptor comes from a woman aged 45 to 65 with alopecia areata. Some clones in this sample may be carry-over from other donors' samples. The chain joins TRBV7-2 to TRBJ1-5; D is unresolved. Sequenced material: whole blood, taken in connection with sensitization to the hapten diphenylcyclopropenone (DPC). CDR3 in DNA: TGTGCCAGCAGCTTAGGCCGGAACAATCAGCCCCAGCATTTT. This sequence encodes CASSLGRNNQPQHF.